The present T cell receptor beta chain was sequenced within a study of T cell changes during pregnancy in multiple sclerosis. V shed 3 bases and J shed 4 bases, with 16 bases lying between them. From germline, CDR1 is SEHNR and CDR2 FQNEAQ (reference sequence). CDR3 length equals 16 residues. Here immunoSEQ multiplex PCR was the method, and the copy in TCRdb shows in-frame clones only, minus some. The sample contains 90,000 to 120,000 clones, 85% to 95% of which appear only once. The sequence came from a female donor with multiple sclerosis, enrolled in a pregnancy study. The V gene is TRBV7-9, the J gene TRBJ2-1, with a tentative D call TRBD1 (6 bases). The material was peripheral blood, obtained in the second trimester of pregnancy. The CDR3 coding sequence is TGTGCCAGCAGCTTGACAGGCAAAACCTTTTACAATGAGCAGTTCTTC. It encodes CASSLTGKTFYNEQFF.